The rows below give T cell receptor beta chains drawn from one sample of a study of response to subunit inactivated influenza vaccine. MiXCR was run by TCRdb on the RT-PCR reads, yielding one entry per CDR3 protein. The profile shows about 540,000 distinct CDR3 sequences, under 25% of them singletons. This sample also appeared in a second study, on T cells expressing NK-cell markers.

The material sequenced was CD4+ T cells sorted from PBMCs, taken approximately 12 days after vaccination. These receptors came from a man aged 45-60 years who received an inactivated influenza vaccine. Each CDR3 is given with its conserved first and last residue. A D gene is named only where the DNA matches it firmly. Size is omitted from some rows. Given values are once, few, many or a class for expanded clones.

cdr3_length clone_size j_call d_call v_call cdr3_nt cdr3_aa
13 few TRBJ2-3 . TRBV4-1 TGCGCCAGCAGCCAAGATCCGGGTAGAACGCAGTATTTT CASSQDPGRTQYF
12 few TRBJ2-7 . TRBV9 TGTGCCAGCAGCGGTTTCTCCTACGAGCAGTACTTC CASSGFSYEQYF
14 . TRBJ1-4 . TRBV28 TGTGCCAGCAGCAACAGGTTAACTAATGAAAAACTGTTTTTT CASSNRLTNEKLFF
18 . TRBJ2-1 TRBD2 TRBV10-3 TGTGCCATCAGTGGGGGGACTAGCGGGGGTCACCCCTACAATGAGCAGTTCTTC CAISGGTSGGHPYNEQFF
13 . TRBJ2-3 . TRBV18 TGTGCCAGCTCACCATCGTTCTATGATACGCAGTATTTT CASSPSFYDTQYF
14 . TRBJ2-7 . TRBV27 TGTGCCAGCAGTTTATCAGGGTTAGTGGGCGAGCAGTACTTC CASSLSGLVGEQYF
15 few TRBJ2-7 TRBD1 TRBV7-9 TGTGCCAGCAGTTATGCCGGGGACAGGGGTTCCGAGCAGTACTTC CASSYAGDRGSEQYF
14 few TRBJ2-1 . TRBV28 TGTGCCAGCAGCCTTCAATCCGTGACTCGCTTGGAGTTCTTC CASSLQSVTRLEFF
14 . TRBJ2-3 . TRBV12-3/TRBV12-4 TGTGCCAGCAGCCGGGGCTCTTACGGAGATACGCAGTATTTT CASSRGSYGDTQYF
14 few TRBJ2-5 . TRBV9 TGTGCCAGCAGCCAGGATGACAGTATTGAGACCCAGTACTTC CASSQDDSIETQYF
16 . TRBJ1-5 . TRBV20-1 TGCAGTGCTAGAGATGTTTCGGGAAGGGGCCAACAGCCCCAGCATTTT CSARDVSGRGQQPQHF
15 . TRBJ2-7 . TRBV10-3 TGTGCCATCAGTGAGTCCATACCAGGGCCCTACGAGCAGTACTTC CAISESIPGPYEQYF
14 . TRBJ2-7 TRBD2 TRBV20-1 TGCAGTGCCCCGCCCCTAGCGGGGTCCTACGAGCAGTACTTC CSAPPLAGSYEQYF
14 . TRBJ2-2 . TRBV3-1 TGTGCCAGCAGCCCAGGGTGGGCCAGCGGGGAGCTGTTTTTT CASSPGWASGELFF
20 few TRBJ2-5 TRBD2 TRBV7-8 TGTGCCAGCAGCATCCCGGGACTAGCGGGGTCAAGGGGTTTTCAAGAGACCCAGTACTTC CASSIPGLAGSRGFQETQYF
15 . TRBJ2-3 TRBD1 TRBV6-1 TGTGCCAGCAGACAACCGGGACAGGGGTTAGATACGCAGTATTTT CASRQPGQGLDTQYF
14 few TRBJ2-7 TRBD2 TRBV20-1 TGCAGTGCTAGAGGGCTAGCGGGAGTGCAAGAGCAGTACTTC CSARGLAGVQEQYF
14 few TRBJ2-7 TRBD1 TRBV10-3 TGTGCCATCAAGTCTATACAGGGGGCGGCCGAGCAGTACTTC CAIKSIQGAAEQYF
15 many TRBJ1-5 . TRBV12-3/TRBV12-4 TGTGCCAGCAGTTTAGACAGGGTCCTCAATCAGCCCCAGCATTTT CASSLDRVLNQPQHF
13 . TRBJ2-1 TRBD2 TRBV7-2 TGTGCCAGCAGCGTCCTAGCGGGAAATGAGCAGTTCTTC CASSVLAGNEQFF
13 . TRBJ2-5 . TRBV3-1 TGTGCCAGCAGCCACCAGCGCAGAGAGACCCAGTACTTC CASSHQRRETQYF
13 . TRBJ2-1 . TRBV10-3 TGTGCCATCTCTGGTGGAGTCGAGAATGAGCAGTTCTTC CAISGGVENEQFF
16 . TRBJ2-5 TRBD2 TRBV7-2 TGTGCCAGCAGCTTAGAACTAGCGGGAGGGCGGGAGACCCAGTACTTC CASSLELAGGRETQYF
17 . TRBJ2-5 TRBD2 TRBV5-6 TGTGCCAGCAGCTTGACTAGCGGGCCAGGAGGTCAAGAGACCCAGTACTTC CASSLTSGPGGQETQYF
16 few TRBJ2-1 . TRBV4-1 TGCGCCAGCAGCCAAGTTGGTCTAGCAGTATACAATGAGCAGTTCTTC CASSQVGLAVYNEQFF
16 . TRBJ2-7 TRBD2 TRBV6-2/TRBV6-3 TGTGCCAGCAGTTACGAGCGGGGGAGCTTGACCTACGAGCAGTACTTC CASSYERGSLTYEQYF
14 few TRBJ2-3 . TRBV20-1 TGCAGTGCTAGTAGGGACTCGCGCACAGATACGCAGTATTTT CSASRDSRTDTQYF
15 few TRBJ2-2 TRBD1 TRBV7-2 TGTGCCAGCAGCTTCGACAGGGGTTACACCGGGGAGCTGTTTTTT CASSFDRGYTGELFF
15 few TRBJ1-5 . TRBV18 TGTGCCAGCTCACGGGACGGGCATAGGAATCAGCCCCAGCATTTT CASSRDGHRNQPQHF
14 few TRBJ2-1 TRBD1 TRBV29-1 TGCAGCGTTGACCGGGACAGATCCTACAATGAGCAGTTCTTC CSVDRDRSYNEQFF
14 few TRBJ1-6 TRBD1 TRBV5-1 TGCGCCAGCAGCTGGGGACAGGGTGATTCACCCCTCCACTTT CASSWGQGDSPLHF
17 few TRBJ1-1 . TRBV5-8 TGTGCCAGCAGCTTGTCGAGAAGGGCCAGGGGACTTACTGAAGCTTTCTTT CASSLSRRARGLTEAFF
13 few TRBJ2-3 . TRBV9 TGTGCCAGCAGCGTAGCTGCAAGGGATACGCAGTATTTT CASSVAARDTQYF
15 . TRBJ2-5 TRBD1 TRBV7-2 TGTGCCAGCAGATACGGACAGGGACCACAAGAGACCCAGTACTTC CASRYGQGPQETQYF
13 . TRBJ2-1 TRBD2 TRBV28 TGTGCCAGCAAGGCGGGGGGGCGCGATGAGCAGTTCTTC CASKAGGRDEQFF
14 . TRBJ2-1 . TRBV20-1 TGCAGTGCTGGTTATCCAGTAACCTACAATGAGCAGTTCTTC CSAGYPVTYNEQFF
18 few TRBJ2-1 TRBD2 TRBV28 TGTGCCAGCAAAAGTACCCTAGCGGGATATGGCTCCTACAATGAGCAGTTCTTC CASKSTLAGYGSYNEQFF
14 . TRBJ2-7 TRBD2 TRBV28 TGTGCCAGCAGTTTTGTTAGCGGGAGGTACGAGCAGTACTTC CASSFVSGRYEQYF
14 many TRBJ2-1 TRBD1 TRBV5-1 TGCGCCAGCAGCTTGGTTTCAGGGGGAGATGAGCAGTTCTTC CASSLVSGGDEQFF
14 . TRBJ2-5 . TRBV20-1 TGCAGTGCTAGTGTGCCAGCCGGCCAAGAGACCCAGTACTTC CSASVPAGQETQYF
15 few TRBJ2-7 TRBD2 TRBV7-2 TGTGCCAGCAGCCCAAGGACTAGCGCGAGGGACGAGCAGTACTTC CASSPRTSARDEQYF
14 . TRBJ2-7 . TRBV5-1 TGCGCCAGCAGCTCTTTACAGGGACCTGCCGAGCAGTACTTC CASSSLQGPAEQYF
14 . TRBJ2-7 . TRBV30 TGTGCCTGGAGGGAGATAGGGGGATTCTACGAGCAGTACTTC CAWREIGGFYEQYF
15 . TRBJ1-2 . TRBV5-6 TGTGCCAGCAGCTTGAGGGACGGGGGATCCTATGGCTACACCTTC CASSLRDGGSYGYTF
14 few TRBJ1-2 TRBD1 TRBV4-3 TGCGCCAGCAGCCACATTGGACAGGATAGTGGCTACACCTTC CASSHIGQDSGYTF
15 few TRBJ2-7 TRBD1 TRBV7-9 TGTGCCAGCAGCCTAGGACAGGCGAGACGCTACGAGCAGTACTTC CASSLGQARRYEQYF
16 . TRBJ2-7 . TRBV23-1 TGCGCCAGCAGTCACCCCGTGGGGCCCGGCTCTCACGAGCAGTACTTC CASSHPVGPGSHEQYF
15 few TRBJ2-7 . TRBV7-9 TGTGCCAGCAGCCTCACACACCCGACTAAATACGAGCAGTACTTC CASSLTHPTKYEQYF
16 . TRBJ2-1 . TRBV25-1 TGTGCCAGCAGTGAAATGAGCGCTACGGCCTACAATGAGCAGTTCTTC CASSEMSATAYNEQFF
15 few TRBJ2-1 TRBD2 TRBV9 TGTGCCAGCAGCGCACCTAGCGGGAGGCGGAATGAGCAGTTCTTC CASSAPSGRRNEQFF
17 few TRBJ2-3 TRBD1 TRBV5-5 TGTGCCAGCAGCTTGGACCGGGACAGGGGTGGCACAGATACGCAGTATTTT CASSLDRDRGGTDTQYF
14 . TRBJ1-2 TRBD1 TRBV6-1 TGTGCCAGCAGACCGGGACAGTTAAACTATGGCTACACCTTC CASRPGQLNYGYTF
15 . TRBJ1-1 . TRBV20-1 TGCAGTGCTAGAGTTCCCGGGACACCGAACACTGAAGCTTTCTTT CSARVPGTPNTEAFF
15 few TRBJ2-3 TRBD1 TRBV7-9 TGTGCCAGCAGCTCGGGACAGGAAAAGATAGATACGCAGTATTTT CASSSGQEKIDTQYF
17 few TRBJ2-1 TRBD2 TRBV24-1 TGTGCCACCAGTGATTCCCTTGGGGTAGCGGGGACTAATGAGCAGTTCTTC CATSDSLGVAGTNEQFF
17 . TRBJ2-5 TRBD2 TRBV5-6 TGTGCCAGCAGCTGGGGACTAGCGGCTCTCCCCCAAGAGACCCAGTACTTC CASSWGLAALPQETQYF
15 . TRBJ2-3 TRBD2 TRBV6-5 TGTGCCAGCAGTTTCGGGACTAGCGCCACAGATACGCAGTATTTT CASSFGTSATDTQYF